Listed below are T cell receptor beta chains from one sample, sequenced in a study of T cells in Graves' hyperthyroidism and ophthalmopathy. TCRdb itself ran the multiplex PCR reads through MiXCR, one entry per CDR3 protein. The sample has a few hundred thousand distinct CDR3 sequences; approximately 49% are singletons. Sequences were obtained from peripheral blood or thyroid tissue (not recorded which). Every receptor here comes from an adult woman with Graves' disease, either hyperthyroidism or ophthalmopathy (not recorded which). The CDR3 runs from the conserved cysteine through the conserved F or W. A D gene is named only where the DNA matches it firmly. Clone size is shown for a subset of rows, as once, few, many or a class of expanded clone.

>TRBV7-9|-|TRBJ2-2|-
CASAHYLGELFF
TGTGCCAGTGCCCACTATTTGGGGGAGCTGTTTTTT
>TRBV15|-|TRBJ1-5|-
CATSRDGAHQPQHF
TGTGCCACCAGCAGAGATGGGGCCCATCAGCCCCAGCATTTT
>TRBV5-1|-|TRBJ1-6|many
CASSSWTENSPLHF
TGCGCCAGCAGCTCTTGGACAGAAAATTCACCCCTCCACTTT
>TRBV7-9|TRBD2|TRBJ2-2|-
CASSQPPTRERNTGELFF
TGTGCCAGCAGCCAACCCCCAACGCGGGAGAGGAACACCGGGGAGCTGTTTTTT
>TRBV15|-|TRBJ1-5|-
CATSRVPGRAFSNQPQHF
TGTGCCACCAGCAGAGTTCCGGGTCGGGCTTTTAGCAATCAGCCCCAGCATTTT
>TRBV9|-|TRBJ1-2|-
CASSVDGGVNGYTF
TGTGCCAGCAGCGTAGACGGGGGCGTCAATGGCTACACCTTC
>TRBV7-9|TRBD1|TRBJ1-1|-
CASSQQGLGTEAFF
TGCGCCAGCAGCCAACAGGGGCTGGGCACTGAAGCTTTCTTT
>TRBV6-1|TRBD1|TRBJ1-1|many
CASSETGEGTEAFF
TGTGCCAGCAGTGAAACAGGGGAGGGAACTGAAGCTTTCTTT
>TRBV30|TRBD1|TRBJ1-1|-
CAWSQTGGETEAFF
TGTGCCTGGAGCCAGACAGGGGGGGAGACTGAAGCTTTCTTT
>TRBV7-2|-|TRBJ2-7|-
CASSLDLQSSYEQYF
TGTGCCAGCAGCTTAGATCTTCAGAGCTCCTACGAGCAGTACTTC
>TRBV7-2|-|TRBJ1-1|many
CASTPVNGWNTEAFF
TGTGCCAGCACCCCTGTCAATGGGTGGAACACTGAAGCTTTCTTT
>TRBV19|-|TRBJ1-6|-
CASSPGLTNSPLHF
TGTGCCAGTAGTCCGGGACTGACTAATTCACCCCTCCACTTT
>TRBV29-1|-|TRBJ1-3|few
CSVEDRVNTIYF
TGCAGCGTTGAAGATCGAGTCAACACCATATATTTT
>TRBV11-2|TRBD1|TRBJ2-7|once
CASRLTGDSYEQYF
TGTGCCAGCAGACTGACAGGGGACTCCTACGAGCAGTACTTC
>TRBV20-1|TRBD1|TRBJ1-2|-
CSAGGQGDLGGYTF
TGCAGTGCTGGAGGGCAGGGGGATCTAGGTGGCTACACCTTC
>TRBV10-3|-|TRBJ1-1|many
CAISETLAMNTEAFF
TGTGCCATCAGTGAGACTTTAGCAATGAACACTGAAGCTTTCTTT
>TRBV7-9|-|TRBJ1-4|-
CASSPPSGQGINEKLFF
TGTGCCAGCAGCCCCCCTTCGGGGCAGGGCATTAATGAAAAACTGTTTTTT
>TRBV29-1|-|TRBJ2-7|-
CSVAVGYEQYF
TGCAGCGTTGCCGTGGGCTACGAGCAGTACTTC
>TRBV7-2|TRBD1|TRBJ2-6|-
CASSLDRGTEAF
TGTGCCAGCAGCTTAGACAGGGGGACTGAAGCTTTC
>TRBV7-8|-|TRBJ1-1|-
CASSFAGEGTEAFF
TGTGCCAGCAGCTTTGCAGGGGAGGGCACTGAAGCTTTCTTT
>TRBV7-8|-|TRBJ2-6|once
CASSLGRLTFGGNVLTF
TGTGCCAGCAGCCTGGGCCGGCTTACATTTGGGGGCAACGTCCTGACTTTC
>TRBV7-7|-|TRBJ2-1|-
CASSLGQYNEQFF
TGTGCTAGCAGCTTAGGACAGTACAATGAGCAGTTCTTC
>TRBV7-9|-|TRBJ1-4|-
CASSTWGVEKLFF
TGTGCCAGCAGCACGTGGGGGGTTGAAAAACTGTTTTTT
>TRBV29-1|TRBD1|TRBJ1-1|-
CSVDRQGGMNTEAFF
TGCAGCGTTGACCGACAGGGGGGGATGAACACTGAAGCTTTCTTT
>TRBV7-2|TRBD1|TRBJ2-7|-
CASSPGPLGQGIYEQYF
TGTGCCAGCAGCCCGGGACCATTGGGACAGGGGATCTACGAGCAGTACTTC
>TRBV20-1|-|TRBJ1-1|many
CSAWVLGDTEAFF
TGCAGTGCTTGGGTTTTGGGTGATACTGAAGCTTTCTTT
>TRBV7-2|-|TRBJ1-5|-
CASSLDSLMAQHF
TGTGCCAGCAGCTTAGACTCGCTCATGGCCCAGCATTTT
>TRBV20-1|TRBD2|TRBJ2-5|many
CSASGRARETQYF
TGCAGTGCTAGCGGGAGGGCCAGGGAGACCCAGTACTTC
>TRBV20-1|-|TRBJ1-4|-
CSARAGEKLFF
TGCAGTGCTAGGGCGGGTGAAAAACTGTTTTTT
>TRBV10-3|-|TRBJ1-5|-
CAVTGHNQPQHF
TGTGCCGTTACAGGACACAATCAGCCCCAGCATTTT
>TRBV2|-|TRBJ1-2|-
CASRVAGRVYGYTF
TGTGCCAGCAGAGTAGCCGGGAGAGTCTATGGCTACACCTTC
>TRBV7-2|-|TRBJ1-1|-
CASSTQPSMNTEAFF
TGTGCCAGCAGCACCCAACCAAGCATGAACACTGAAGCTTTCTTT
>TRBV10-3|TRBD2|TRBJ2-2|few
CAISESPSGGPGELFF
TGTGCCATCAGTGAGTCTCCTAGCGGGGGCCCCGGGGAGCTGTTTTTT
>TRBV2|TRBD1|TRBJ1-2|-
CASRWTTKGQGDYGYTF
TGTGCCAGCAGATGGACTACAAAGGGACAGGGGGACTATGGCTACACCTTC
>TRBV29-1|-|TRBJ2-7|once
CSVASGYEQYF
TGCAGCGTTGCTTCAGGGTACGAGCAGTACTTC
>TRBV10-2|-|TRBJ2-2|many
CASSEKRYTGELFF
TGCGCCAGCAGTGAGAAACGGTACACCGGGGAGCTGTTTTTT
>TRBV10-3|TRBD2|TRBJ2-7|few
CAISGTSGRSSYEQYF
TGTGCCATCAGTGGGACTAGCGGGAGGAGCTCCTACGAGCAGTACTTC
>TRBV7-3|-|TRBJ2-3|once
CASSLGQRTDTQYF
TGTGCCAGCAGCTTAGGACAACGCACAGATACGCAGTATTTT
>TRBV10-3|TRBD2|TRBJ2-5|-
CAISESPASGQETQYF
TGTGCCATCAGTGAGTCCCCGGCTAGCGGCCAAGAGACCCAGTACTTC
>TRBV30|-|TRBJ2-5|-
CAWRGIETQYF
TGTGCCTGGCGTGGTATAGAGACCCAGTACTTC
>TRBV6-1|TRBD1|TRBJ1-5|many
CASSPLDRGTNQPQHF
TGTGCCAGCAGTCCCCTGGACAGGGGAACAAATCAGCCCCAGCATTTT
>TRBV28|-|TRBJ1-3|-
CASSFEGNTIYF
TGTGCCAGCAGTTTTGAAGGAAACACCATATATTTT
>TRBV5-1|-|TRBJ2-5|few
CASSLSSGSVETQYF
TGCGCCAGCAGCTTGTCCTCAGGTTCGGTGGAGACCCAGTACTTC
>TRBV5-4|TRBD2|TRBJ2-7|many
CASSLVSGSGHEQYF
TGTGCCAGCAGCTTGGTTAGCGGGAGTGGACACGAGCAGTACTTC
>TRBV12-3/TRBV12-4|-|TRBJ1-1|many
CASTLTGPMNTEAFF
TGTGCCAGCACCCTGACAGGACCGATGAACACTGAAGCTTTCTTT
>TRBV10-1|-|TRBJ2-5|-
CASSARGAAQYF
TGCGCCAGCAGTGCCCGGGGGGCGGCCCAGTACTTC
>TRBV5-1|-|TRBJ1-6|many
CASSFGQTNSPLHF
TGCGCCAGCAGCTTTGGACAGACCAATTCACCCCTCCACTTT
>TRBV10-3|-|TRBJ2-7|-
CAISGSWVEQYF
TGTGCCATCAGTGGGAGTTGGGTCGAGCAGTACTTC
>TRBV7-8|TRBD2|TRBJ2-7|-
CASSSPSSGSREQYF
TGTGCCAGCAGTTCCCCTAGTAGCGGGAGCAGGGAGCAGTACTTC
>TRBV29-1|-|TRBJ1-4|few
CSVARRGNEKLFF
TGCAGCGTCGCCAGGAGGGGGAATGAAAAACTGTTTTTT
>TRBV5-5|-|TRBJ2-5|few
CASNVAGQETQYF
TGTGCCAGCAACGTCGCGGGACAAGAGACCCAGTACTTC
>TRBV5-4|-|TRBJ1-2|-
CASSFFLQGLRNYGYTF
TGTGCCAGCAGCTTCTTTCTTCAGGGTCTAAGGAACTATGGCTACACCTTC
>TRBV9|-|TRBJ1-1|-
CASSVVPGVGGTEAFF
TGTGCCAGCAGCGTAGTCCCAGGGGTTGGTGGCACTGAAGCTTTCTTT
>TRBV10-3|TRBD1|TRBJ2-5|-
CAISLATGGETQYF
TGTGCCATCTCGCTTGCGACAGGGGGAGAGACCCAGTACTTC
>TRBV10-2|-|TRBJ2-2|once
CASSDSGRASHTGELFF
TGCGCCAGCAGTGACTCCGGTAGGGCGAGTCACACCGGGGAGCTGTTTTTT